This T cell receptor (beta chain) came from a study of regulatory T cells in long-lasting Graves disease (TCRdb year 2021). Concerning the study at large: Persistent Graves' disease was defined as persistently positive TSH receptor autoantibodies together with antithyroid drug treatment for over 5 years. Persistent Graves' disease patients were compared with newly diagnosed Graves' disease patients by peripheral blood TCR sequencing and RNA sequencing. The study took place in China and was registered as a clinical trial. A total of about 35 samples underwent TCR sequencing, from some 13 patients with persistent Graves' disease and 20 patients with newly diagnosed Graves' disease. Antithyroid drugs had been taken for around 9.8 years on average by persistent Graves' disease patients in the clinical cohort.

The paper's findings and limits, for the study overall: Only the TCR beta chain was sequenced and analyzed. Preferential use of TRBV28, TRBJ1-2 and TRBJ2-5 was observed in persistent disease, whereas TRBV20-1 and TRBJ2-1 were favored in newly diagnosed disease. The small sample size was acknowledged by the authors as a limitation that may reduce accuracy. Only peripheral blood was studied, because thyroid tissue, the primary lesion, was inaccessible. Persistent patients shared more public clonotypes among themselves (over 2,500) than newly diagnosed patients did (more than 950). Compared with newly diagnosed patients, patients with persistent Graves' disease had lower TCR Shannon entropy and fewer highly expanded clones, which suggests clonal expansion.

Library preparation employed multiplex PCR. Instrument on record: Illumina HiSeq 4000. CDR3 regions were amplified by Arm-PCR with iRepertoire HTBI primers to construct TCR beta libraries. Before sequencing, the PCR products went through gel purification. The paper's data handling went like this. Gene usage analysis of CDR3 amino acid clonotypes used the approximately 62 TRBV and some 13 TRBJ segments found across samples. COPE and FqMerger were used to merge filtered high-quality paired reads into contigs. BLAST was used to align contigs to the IMGT TRBV, TRBD and TRBJ reference genes, and CDR3 was defined following IMGT. Any clonotype with a frequency above 0.1% was classified as a highly expanded clone. Repertoire diversity was measured by Shannon entropy, and V-J evenness by the Gini coefficient. Clonotypes shared by more than one individual were considered public. TCRdb reran the public reads through fastp at Q25 and MiXCR, keeping productive beta chains. CDR3 protein duplicates are merged, each entry listing the most common genes and DNA. The authors' filters were not applied to this entry. In all, the sample holds 650,000 to 850,000 distinct CDR3 sequences, and around 32% of those were seen once. The ten biggest clones cover 35% to 55% of the sample.

A distance of 10 bases separates the germline ends of V and J, which lose 3 bases and 5 bases respectively. The CDR3 runs 13 amino acids, cysteine and phenylalanine included. Of the read, only the CDR3 DNA is kept; its 39 bases are in frame from base 1. Via the germline V gene (reference sequence), CDR1 is MNHEY and CDR2 SMNVEV. This clonotype was recorded many times. The specificity of this receptor is unknown. There are no base qualities to consult, and no much larger clone falls within one base. Taken with the paper, the label for time point translates to: persistent/refractory GD, antithyroid drugs over 5 years with positive TRAb. For both TCR sequencing and RNA sequencing, RNA was extracted from PBMCs using TRIzol. Graves' disease was diagnosed according to American Thyroid Association guidelines. Patients for the study were recruited at an endocrinology department in Xi'an, China. Each patient gave 8.5 to 9.5 milliliters of peripheral blood, collected in an EDTA anticoagulant tube. Ficoll Paque Plus density gradient separation was used to isolate PBMCs, and no additional T cell sorting was done. An Agilent 2100 Bioanalyzer and agarose gel were used to check RNA quality, while a NanoDrop 2000 measured RNA concentration.

This TCR derives from a female donor with Graves disease. The chain is encoded by TRBV27 joined to TRBJ1-1, and TRBD1 may be the D gene, going by 5 matching bases. The material was peripheral blood mononuclear cells (PBMCs), obtained when the disease was refractory, from a patient treated with antithyroid drugs. The sequenced DNA is TGTGCCAGCAGTTTGGGGGTTATGACTGAAGCTTTCTTT. This translates into CASSLGVMTEAFF.